The following is a TCR beta chain sequence with its context. Its specificity is unknown. This sample was taken from a study of regulatory dendritic cells for organ transplantation. The CDR3 has 14 amino acids. V gave up 5 bases and J gave up 6 bases, with 11 bases separating them. CDR1 SGHTA and CDR2 FQGNSA come from the germline V gene. FACS sorted CD4+ or CD8+ T cells into CD45RA+ naive and CD45RO+ memory. The protocol was immunoSEQ multiplex PCR, while the TCRdb copy is restricted to in-frame clones and leaves out a portion. The sample includes approximately 29,000 clones, approximately 78% seen only once; the top ten take approximately 0.094%. General study points: Between individuals, the alloreactive memory CD8+ T cell pool differed considerably. Memory CD8+ clonal expansion seemed more limited with regulatory than mature dendritic cells.

The origin of this receptor is a human donor in good health. Sequencing was performed on naive CD4+ T cells from blood. Subset: CD45RA+ naive T cells. The J gene is TRBJ1-6, the V gene TRBV7-2, with D possibly being TRBD1 (6 bases). The CDR3 DNA is TGTGCCAGCAGCGAACAGGGTGGTAATTCACCCCTCCACTTT. As protein: CASSEQGGNSPLHF.